This is a list of T cell receptor beta chains from one sample in a study of T cell responses to AZD1222 COVID-19 vaccine. Repertoires were generated with immunoSEQ multiplex PCR, while TCRdb's copy carries only in-frame clones and drops some. The sample includes 150,000 or so clones, roughly 92% seen only once; the top ten take approximately 3.8%. The specimen comprised peripheral blood, sampled 28 days after the second AZD1222 dose. These receptors all come from an adult who received the AZD1222 COVID-19 vaccine. The CDR3 runs from the conserved cysteine through the conserved F or W. The D gene is left open where the match is weak. The size of a clone is reported for some rows only, either as once, few or many, or as a class for expanded clones.

once | TRBJ1-1 | . | TRBV30 | CAWSALGVSEAFF | TGTGCCTGGAGTGCCCTGGGCGTCTCTGAAGCTTTCTTT
. | TRBJ1-1 | . | TRBV28 | CASSLYGRENTEAFF | TGTGCCAGCAGTTTATATGGCAGGGAGAACACTGAAGCTTTCTTT
few | TRBJ1-5 | TRBD1 | TRBV13 | CASSSAGTGNQPQHF | TGTGCCAGCAGCTCGGCCGGGACAGGTAATCAGCCCCAGCATTTT
. | TRBJ1-5 | . | TRBV16 | CASSRSGTQNQPQHF | TGTGCCAGCAGCCGCTCCGGGACACAGAATCAGCCCCAGCATTTT
. | TRBJ1-4 | . | TRBV19 | CASSVNAQTNEKLFF | TGTGCCAGTAGTGTAAACGCGCAAACTAATGAAAAACTGTTTTTT
. | TRBJ2-2 | TRBD2 | TRBV27 | CASSPRGYGELFF | TGTGCCAGCAGTCCGCGGGGGTACGGGGAGCTGTTTTTT
. | TRBJ1-3 | . | TRBV28 | CASSFLSSGNTIYF | TGTGCCAGCAGTTTCCTGAGCTCTGGAAACACCATATATTTT
. | TRBJ2-7 | . | TRBV9 | CASSVGVGRSSYEQYF | TGTGCCAGCAGCGTAGGTGTGGGGCGTAGCTCCTACGAGCAGTACTTC
. | TRBJ1-1 | . | TRBV11-2 | CASSLIRGRNTEAFF | TGTGCCAGCAGCCTTATAAGGGGCAGGAACACTGAAGCTTTCTTT
. | TRBJ2-5 | . | TRBV28 | CASSPTVRTQYF | TGTGCCAGCAGCCCGACTGTTAGGACCCAGTACTTC
once | TRBJ2-3 | TRBD2 | TRBV4-2 | CATSGLAGVDTQYF | TGTGCCACCTCTGGACTAGCGGGAGTGGATACGCAGTATTTT
. | TRBJ2-5 | TRBD2 | TRBV2 | CASSEPGLAETQYF | TGTGCCAGCAGTGAGCCCGGACTAGCGGAGACCCAGTACTTC
. | TRBJ1-3 | . | TRBV3-1/TRBV3-2 | CASSQEGRRGNTIYF | TGTGCCAGCAGCCAAGAAGGCAGGAGGGGAAACACCATATATTTT
. | TRBJ2-1 | . | TRBV15 | CATSSQLPDHNYNEQFF | TGTGCCACCAGCAGCCAGCTACCGGATCACAACTACAATGAGCAGTTCTTC
. | TRBJ2-3 | . | TRBV7-2 | CASRPGFYPGADTQYF | TGTGCCAGCAGGCCAGGGTTCTACCCTGGGGCAGATACGCAGTATTTT
. | TRBJ1-4 | TRBD1 | TRBV7-2 | CASSSTGQGVGEKLFF | TGTGCCAGCAGCTCTACCGGACAGGGGGTTGGTGAAAAACTGTTTTTT
. | TRBJ1-2 | TRBD1 | TRBV2 | CASSALAGQGAYGYTF | TGTGCCAGCAGTGCCCTGGCGGGACAGGGGGCCTATGGCTACACCTTC
. | TRBJ1-2 | . | TRBV7-9 | CASSLLLGQGYGYTF | TGTGCCAGCAGCTTACTTCTGGGGCAAGGGTATGGCTACACCTTC
. | TRBJ2-5 | . | TRBV6-2/TRBV6-3 | CASSYSPRTGETQYF | TGTGCCAGCAGTTACAGCCCCAGGACGGGGGAGACCCAGTACTTC
once | TRBJ2-1 | TRBD2 | TRBV7-3 | CASSMLGLAGPPSSNEQFF | TGTGCCAGCAGCATGTTGGGACTAGCCGGTCCCCCGTCAAGTAATGAGCAGTTCTTC
. | TRBJ2-2 | . | TRBV3-1/TRBV3-2 | CASSGNLNTGELFF | TGTGCCAGCAGCGGAAACCTGAACACCGGGGAGCTGTTTTTT
. | TRBJ1-2 | . | TRBV29-1 | CSVVVGGRGYTF | TGCAGCGTGGTGGTGGGGGGCCGGGGCTACACCTTC
. | TRBJ2-7 | TRBD1 | TRBV19 | CASSTGQGGEQYF | TGTGCCAGTAGTACCGGACAGGGCGGCGAGCAGTACTTC
once | TRBJ1-1 | . | TRBV11-1 | CASSLARGSTEAFF | TGTGCCAGCAGCTTAGCCAGGGGATCCACTGAAGCTTTCTTT
. | TRBJ1-1 | . | TRBV5-1 | CASSNNQPNSGTTEAFF | TGCGCCAGCAGCAACAATCAACCCAACTCAGGGACCACTGAAGCTTTCTTT
. | TRBJ1-5 | . | TRBV28 | CASSYRNQPQHF | TGTGCCAGCAGTTATCGCAATCAGCCCCAGCATTTT
once | TRBJ1-5 | . | TRBV4-1 | CASSLKKDLRAVRVGQPQHF | TGCGCCAGCAGCCTAAAGAAGGATTTACGGGCCGTAAGAGTAGGTCAGCCCCAGCATTTT
. | TRBJ1-1 | . | TRBV11-2 | CASSLPNFPGVAEAFF | TGTGCCAGCAGCTTACCGAATTTCCCGGGGGTGGCTGAAGCTTTCTTT
. | TRBJ2-5 | . | TRBV19 | CASSRGTGETQYF | TGTGCCAGTAGTCGGGGAACCGGGGAGACCCAGTACTTC
. | TRBJ1-1 | TRBD1 | TRBV28 | CASSWKLGTGNTEAFF | TGTGCCAGCAGTTGGAAACTAGGGACAGGAAACACTGAAGCTTTCTTT
. | TRBJ1-1 | . | TRBV10-3 | CAISDGVRGFPEAFF | TGTGCCATCAGTGATGGGGTCAGGGGTTTTCCTGAAGCTTTCTTT
. | TRBJ2-3 | TRBD1 | TRBV19 | CASSTDRLDTQYF | TGTGCCAGTAGTACGGACAGGTTAGATACGCAGTATTTT
. | TRBJ1-2 | . | TRBV27 | CASTPTGQGSGYTF | TGTGCCAGCACCCCAACGGGCCAGGGATCTGGCTACACCTTC
. | TRBJ1-3 | . | TRBV11-2 | CASSFWGYYGNTIYF | TGTGCCAGCAGCTTTTGGGGGTATTACGGAAACACCATATATTTT
. | TRBJ2-2 | TRBD1 | TRBV5-5 | CASSSDPGQGIIGELFF | TGTGCCAGCAGCTCCGACCCGGGACAGGGGATCATCGGGGAGCTGTTTTTT
. | TRBJ2-7 | . | TRBV20-1 | CSAKPYEQYF | TGCAGTGCTAAACCCTACGAGCAGTACTTC
. | TRBJ2-3 | . | TRBV5-1 | CASSLARQRSTDTQYF | TGCGCCAGCAGCTTGGCCCGACAGCGGTCCACAGATACGCAGTATTTT
. | TRBJ2-1 | . | TRBV9 | CASSVRFEWNEQFF | TGTGCCAGCAGCGTTAGGTTTGAGTGGAATGAGCAGTTCTTC
. | TRBJ1-5 | . | TRBV5-6 | CASSFLNQPQHF | TGTGCCAGCAGCTTCCTAAATCAGCCCCAGCATTTT
. | TRBJ1-6 | . | TRBV19 | CASSHPTLNSPLHF | TGTGCCAGTAGTCACCCCACTCTGAATTCACCCCTCCACTTT
. | TRBJ2-2 | TRBD1 | TRBV2 | CASIRQGAGELFF | TGTGCCAGCATACGACAGGGGGCCGGGGAGCTGTTTTTT
. | TRBJ2-3 | TRBD1 | TRBV29-1 | CSVAARQGQMADTQYF | TGCAGCGTCGCGGCCCGACAGGGGCAAATGGCAGATACGCAGTATTTT
. | TRBJ1-2 | . | TRBV19 | CASNDRPLYGYTF | TGTGCCAGTAATGACAGGCCCTTATATGGCTACACCTTC
. | TRBJ1-1 | . | TRBV3-1/TRBV3-2 | CASSPRTAPNTEAFF | TGTGCCAGCAGCCCCCGGACGGCTCCGAACACTGAAGCTTTCTTT
. | TRBJ1-6 | . | TRBV6-1 | CASSGPGARGNSPLHF | TGTGCCAGCAGTGGACCGGGGGCCCGGGGGAATTCACCCCTCCACTTT
. | TRBJ1-5 | . | TRBV12-3/TRBV12-4 | CASSLGGDQPQHF | TGTGCCAGCAGTTTAGGGGGGGATCAGCCCCAGCATTTT
. | TRBJ1-5 | . | TRBV25-1 | CASSRDRLRGVQPQHF | TGTGCCAGCTCCAGGGACCGCTTGCGGGGCGTACAGCCCCAGCATTTT
. | TRBJ1-3 | . | TRBV4-1 | CASSPRRMSSGNTIYF | TGCGCCAGCAGCCCTCGACGGATGAGCTCTGGAAACACCATATATTTT
. | TRBJ2-1 | TRBD1 | TRBV3-1/TRBV3-2 | CASSRRDRGNMKADNEQFF | TGTGCCAGCAGCCGCCGGGACAGGGGAAATATGAAGGCGGACAATGAGCAGTTCTTC
. | TRBJ1-5 | . | TRBV28 | CAGGQPQHF | TGTGCCGGAGGGCAGCCCCAGCATTTT
. | TRBJ2-7 | TRBD2 | TRBV10-2 | CASTGLAGGGSYEQYF | TGCGCCAGCACAGGACTAGCGGGAGGAGGATCCTACGAGCAGTACTTC
. | TRBJ1-1 | . | TRBV28 | CASSRTVIEAFF | TGTGCCAGCAGTAGGACAGTCATTGAAGCTTTCTTT
. | TRBJ1-4 | . | TRBV28 | CASSLQQDRVKLFF | TGTGCCAGCAGTTTACAACAGGATAGGGTAAAACTGTTTTTT
. | TRBJ2-7 | TRBD1 | TRBV5-1 | CASSSTGTGIYEQYF | TGCGCCAGCAGCTCCACCGGGACAGGGATCTACGAGCAGTACTTC
. | TRBJ1-1 | TRBD1 | TRBV10-3 | CAATDRVNTEAFF | TGTGCCGCCACGGACAGGGTGAACACTGAAGCTTTCTTT
. | TRBJ2-1 | TRBD2 | TRBV6-5 | CASSSGRLSYNEQFF | TGTGCCAGCAGCAGCGGGAGGCTCTCCTACAATGAGCAGTTCTTC
once | TRBJ1-5 | TRBD1 | TRBV19 | CASSIRTGYQPQHF | TGTGCCAGTAGTATACGGACAGGCTATCAGCCCCAGCATTTT
once | TRBJ1-1 | . | TRBV5-6 | CASLSRGNTEAFF | TGTGCCAGCCTGAGTAGAGGGAACACTGAAGCTTTCTTT
. | TRBJ1-2 | . | TRBV7-9 | CASSQGTNYGYTF | TGTGCCAGCAGCCAAGGCACTAACTATGGCTACACCTTC
. | TRBJ1-1 | . | TRBV2 | CASSEDEMNTEAFF | TGTGCCAGCAGTGAAGACGAAATGAACACTGAAGCTTTCTTT